This entry describes one T cell receptor beta chain. The data originate from a study of high-grade serous ovarian cancer treatment subgroups. Overall study context: Mean per sample: approximately 13,000 reads, some 8,100 unique TCR beta rearrangements.

The tumor samples were collected prior to definitive surgery or chemotherapy. The length of the CDR3 is 12 residues. With 5 bases removed from V and 4 bases from J, the gap between germline ends came to 8 bases. CDR1 and CDR2 (germline): LNHDA, SQIVND (reference sequence). Sequencing was performed with immunoSEQ multiplex PCR; in TCRdb, only in-frame clones are kept and a portion is missing. The repertoire holds around 15,000 clones, with around 73% as singletons. This sequence was found in a human donor with high-grade serous ovarian cancer. Sequencing was done on a sample of tumor tissue. The V gene is TRBV19, the J gene TRBJ2-5; tentatively, D is TRBD1 (5 bases). The CDR3 region has the DNA TGTGCCAGTAGTGGACAAGTAGAGACCCAGTACTTC. Translation: CASSGQVETQYF.